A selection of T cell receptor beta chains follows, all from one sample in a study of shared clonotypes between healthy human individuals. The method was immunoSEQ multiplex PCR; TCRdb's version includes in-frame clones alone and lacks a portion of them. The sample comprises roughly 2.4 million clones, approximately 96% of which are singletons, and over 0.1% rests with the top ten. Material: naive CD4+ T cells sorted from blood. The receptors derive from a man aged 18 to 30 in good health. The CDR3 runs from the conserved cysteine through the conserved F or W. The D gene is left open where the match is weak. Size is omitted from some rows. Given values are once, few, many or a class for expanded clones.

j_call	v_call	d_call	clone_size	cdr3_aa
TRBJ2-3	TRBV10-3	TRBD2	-	CAISEKRGGRTDTQYF
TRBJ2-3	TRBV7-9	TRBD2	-	CASSYLAGVGDTQYF
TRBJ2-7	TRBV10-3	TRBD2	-	CAISEAGPPYEQYF
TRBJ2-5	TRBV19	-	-	CASSMWGSIETQYF
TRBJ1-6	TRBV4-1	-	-	CASSQGLFGRENSPLHF
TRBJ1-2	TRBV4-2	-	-	CASSQDNQELYGYTF
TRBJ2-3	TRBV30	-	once	CAWSVDSTTQYF
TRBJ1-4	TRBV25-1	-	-	CASSEAGNEKLFF
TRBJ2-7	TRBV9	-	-	CASSVNPSSSYEQYF
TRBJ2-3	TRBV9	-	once	CASSVLPSADTQYF
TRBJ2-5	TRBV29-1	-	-	CSVSPGLVETQYF
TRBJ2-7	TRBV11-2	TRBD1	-	CASSPQTGIVYEQYF
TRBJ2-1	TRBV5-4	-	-	CASSPTGFEQFF
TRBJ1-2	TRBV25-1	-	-	CASSPPGGGYGYTF
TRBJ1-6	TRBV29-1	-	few	CSVRTGGNSPLHF
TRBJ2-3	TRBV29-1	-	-	CSVGRGYTDTQYF
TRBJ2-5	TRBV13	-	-	CASSSNYDGETQYF